The 22 T cell receptor beta chains listed next were all sequenced from one sample in a study of tumor and adjacent non-tumor tissue in lung cancer. This sample's RNA came from whole unsorted tissue. This non-tumor lung sample came from over 3 cm beyond the tumor edge. Three rounds of nested PCR, following a modified ARM-PCR protocol, produced the TCRbeta library. TCRdb fed the multiplex PCR reads into MiXCR, producing one record per CDR3 protein. The top ten hold roughly 20% of the sample, which has more than 85,000 distinct CDR3 sequences, 65% seen once. Sequences were obtained from distant non-tumor lung tissue. Receptors originate from a man in his thirties or forties with non-small cell lung cancer.

V and J are TRBV11-2 and TRBJ2-1; the D gene is possibly TRBD1 (5 bases). The V gene's germline CDR1 is SGHAT and CDR2 FQNNGV. The CDR3 consists of 13 residues. Trimming removed 6 bases from V and 6 bases from J, with 12 bases in between. As DNA, the CDR3 is TGTGCCAGCAGTCCGTGCAGGGTCAATGAGCAGTTCTTC. It codes for CASSPCRVNEQFF.

This clonotype qualifies as large (0.1 to 1%). This chain uses TRBV11-1 with TRBJ1-1, with TRBD1 as a possible D gene (6 bases). The CDR3 is 14 amino acids. Germline V gives CDR1 SGHAT, CDR2 FQDESV (reference sequence). V lost 4 bases and J lost 0, with 9 bases in between. The chain's CDR3 is CASSWTAVNTEAFF. CDR3 sequence (DNA): TGTGCCAGCAGCTGGACAGCTGTGAACACTGAAGCTTTCTTT.

V and J are TRBV11-2 and TRBJ2-2; D is unresolved. Germline CDR1 and CDR2: SGHAT and FQNNGV. The V end was cut by 5 bases, the J end by 2 bases, with 9 bases between. This CDR3 is built from 14 residues. The CDR3 sequence is CASSSKINTGELFF. The CDR3 DNA reads TGTGCCAGCAGCAGCAAAATTAACACCGGGGAGCTGTTTTTT.

On this clonotype: The junction differs from germline at one of its ends, possibly a read error. This chain joins TRBV6-2 or TRBV6-3 and TRBJ2-3; TRBD1 might be the D (5 bases). CDR3 length equals 15 residues. The V gene's germline CDR1 is MNHEY and CDR2 SVGEGT. Written as DNA, the CDR3 is TGTGCCAGCAACGACAGTGGATTTAGCACAGATACGCTGTACTTT. It is translated as CASNDSGFSTDTLYF.

With respect to this clonotype: The junction shows a germline mismatch at one end, possibly a read error. The genes are TRBV20-1 and TRBJ2-1; the match to TRBD2 covers 10 bases. Per germline, CDR1 DFQATT and CDR2 SNEGSKA (reference sequence). The CDR3 is 15 residues long. CDR3 in DNA: TGCAGTGCCCTGAAGGGGACTAGCGTTCTCCATGAGCAATTCTTC. It translates to CSALKGTSVLHEQFF.

Concerning this clonotype itself: The CDR3 ends on some other residue instead of the conserved phenylalanine or tryptophan, so this is likely a read error. The V gene is TRBV7-9, the J gene TRBJ2-2; D remains ambiguous. The CDR3 extends over 11 amino acids. CDR1 and CDR2 from the germline V gene are SEHNR and FQNEAQ (reference sequence). V lost 5 bases and J 2 bases, leaving 0 bases between the germline ends. CDR3 sequence: CASSNTGELFV. The CDR3 DNA sequence: TGTGCCAGCAGCAACACCGGGGAGCTGTTTGTT.

This clonotype was counted between two and nine times. At one boundary the junction diverges from the germline segment, which might be a read error. The rearrangement links TRBV11-3 to TRBJ2-1; no clear D gene. This CDR3 is built from 13 residues. CDR1 SGHNT and CDR2 YENEEA come from the germline V gene. CDR3 residues: CARKPTPGNEQLF. The CDR3 coding sequence is TGTGCCAGGAAGCCCACACCTGGCAATGAGCAGCTCTTC.

A word on this clonotype: One end of the junction is discordant with germline, which a read error may explain. V usage is TRBV11-2 and J usage is TRBJ2-2, with 7 bases identical to TRBD1. This CDR3 comprises 14 residues. Germline V gene lookup returns CDR1 SGHAT and CDR2 FQNNGV. The CDR3 protein is CASSYGTDTGELSF. For the CDR3, the DNA is TGTGCCAGCAGCTATGGAACCGACACAGGGGAGCTGTCTTTT.

Of note for this clonotype: This clone may be a read error of a much larger clone one base away. V gene TRBV12-3 or TRBV12-4 combines with J gene TRBJ2-7; the match to TRBD1 covers 8 bases. The CDR3 has 14 amino acids. The CDR3 nucleotides read TGTGCCAGCAGCGCAGGACAGGGCTTCGACGAGCAGTGCTTC. Residues: CASSAGQGFDEQCF.

This clonotype occurred many times. The rearrangement links TRBV6-2 or TRBV6-3 to TRBJ2-7, with 11 nucleotides matching TRBD1. The germline CDR1 and CDR2 sequences are MNHEY and SVGEGT. The CDR3 runs 14 residues. The ends lost 6 bases at V and 2 bases at J; junction bases unmatched: 3. In DNA form, the CDR3 reads TGTGCCAGCAGGGGACAGGGGGTCACCTACGAGCAGTACTTC. As protein: CASRGQGVTYEQYF.

In its sample, this clonotype was seen a few times. The V and J genes are TRBV11-2 and TRBJ1-1; TRBD1 might be the D (5 bases). Germline loops: CDR1 SGHAT, CDR2 FQNNGV. Trimming left V 1 base short and J 5 bases short, with 11 bases between. The CDR3 has 14 amino acids. This chain's CDR3 is CASSLAYGGTEAFF. The DNA for the CDR3 is TGTGCCAGCAGCTTAGCCTATGGGGGGACTGAAGCTTTCTTT.

Concerning this clonotype itself: The CDR3 ends on some other residue instead of the conserved phenylalanine or tryptophan, so this is likely a read error. The CDR3 DNA reads as TGCAGCATTGCTCGGAGTAGCAATCAGCCCCAGCATGTT. Its protein is CSIARSSNQPQHV. This chain joins TRBV29-1 and TRBJ1-5; D is ambiguous. The CDR3 is 13 amino acids. The V end lost 8 bases, the J end lost 0 bases, and 11 bases lay between the germline ends. Germline assignment: CDR1 SQVTM and CDR2 ANQGSEA.

This clonotype has ten or more counts. This chain links TRBV5-1 with TRBJ2-2; D is perhaps TRBD1 (5 bases). The CDR3 length is 15 residues. Germline V gene lookup returns CDR1 SGHRS and CDR2 YFSETQ. Trimming left V 0 bases short and J 3 bases short, with 9 bases between. This CDR3 is CASSLADSHTGELFF. In nucleotides, the CDR3 is TGCGCCAGCAGCTTGGCCGACAGCCACACCGGGGAGCTGTTTTTT.

A word on this clonotype: A read error may be the cause here, since a much bigger clone is one base away. The chain links TRBV21-1 to TRBJ1-5. TRBV21-1 is given as a pseudogene. This CDR3 is built from 15 residues. CDR3 in amino acids: CAGSKARRSNQPQHF. The CDR3 DNA reads as TGTGCCGGCAGCAAAGCGCGGCGGTCTAATCAGCCCCAGCATTTT.

As concerns this clonotype: It is likely a read error, because the conserved phenylalanine at the end of the CDR3 is missing. The genes are TRBV11-2 and TRBJ2-7; 7 bases match TRBD2. The CDR3 contains 13 residues. Trimming took 7 bases from V and 5 from J; bases not matched to a gene: 8. Germline V gives CDR1 SGHAT, CDR2 FQNNGV. The CDR3 DNA follows: TGTGCCAGCACCGCGGGCGGGAGAGACGAGCAGTACTAT. It translates to CASTAGGRDEQYY.

Regarding this clonotype: Since the CDR3 does not end with the conserved phenylalanine or tryptophan, this likely comes from a read error. The DNA is omitted, as the CDR3 cannot be located on it reliably, and the CDR3 follows TCRdb's listing. The J gene is TRBJ1-2, the V gene TRBV20-1. The CDR3 is 15 residues long, ends included. CDR1 is DFQATT, CDR2 SNEGSKA, per germline (reference sequence). CDR3 residues: CSAGRGDVKRHGCTL.

V gene TRBV6-5 combines with J gene TRBJ2-7, with a tentative D call TRBD2 (5 bases). Between the trimmed V and J ends, which lost 6 bases and 10 bases, there was a span of 19 bases. The CDR3 spans 13 residues. Germline values: CDR1 MNHEY, CDR2 SVGAGI. CDR3 region: CASSQTSGAPQYF. DNA for the CDR3: TGTGCCAGCAGCCAAACTAGTGGCGCGCCCCAGTACTTC.

Note on this clonotype: This sequence may be a read error, since a much larger clone differs from it by one base. The rearrangement joins TRBV20-1 to TRBJ2-3; no reliable D call. CDR1 DFQATT and CDR2 SNEGSKA come from the germline V gene (reference sequence). Trimming pared 5 bases from V and 5 bases from J, leaving 11 bases between. This CDR3 spans 12 amino acids. The CDR3: CSAPLEVDTQYF. CDR3 coding DNA: TGCAGTGCTCCTCTCGAAGTAGATACGCAGTATTTT.

Worth noting for this clonotype: One base away lies a much larger clone, so this may be a sequencing read error. The chain employs TRBV6-2 or TRBV6-3 and TRBJ2-6; D call uncertain. CDR1 is MNHEY, CDR2 SVGEGT, per germline. CDR3 size: 14 residues. CDR3 loop: CASIYNSGANVLTF. The CDR3 DNA reads TGTGCCAGCATTTACAACTCTGGGGCCAACGTCCTGACTTTC.

This clonotype has a count of ten or more. The chain joins TRBV20-1 to TRBJ2-7; the match to TRBD2 covers 7 bases. The CDR3 contains 14 residues. The germline V gene encodes CDR1 DFQATT and CDR2 SNEGSKA (reference sequence). The ends lost 4 bases at V and 3 bases at J; junction bases unmatched: 9. CDR3 amino acids: CSAKLAGVGYEQYF. The CDR3, as DNA: TGCAGTGCTAAGCTTGCGGGAGTTGGCTACGAGCAGTACTTC.

This clonotype has only one observation. A junction boundary mismatches the germline segment, possibly from a read error. This chain uses TRBV5-4 with TRBJ2-7; the D gene is possibly TRBD1 (6 bases). CDR1 and CDR2 (germline): SGHNT, YYREEE (reference sequence). The CDR3 spans 14 residues. Here the CDR3 reads CASTLAGTNYEQYF. In DNA, the CDR3 is TGTGCGAGCACCTTGGCCGGGACAAACTACGAGCAGTACTTC.

Many counts were recorded for this clonotype. The CDR3 DNA reads TGTGCCAGCAGTTGGGGGGCGAGATGGACCGGGGAGCTGTTTTTT. Translated, it gives CASSWGARWTGELFF. The chain is built from TRBV6-2 or TRBV6-3 and TRBJ2-2; the D gene could be TRBD1 or TRBD2 (6 bases each). V dropped 4 bases and J dropped 5 bases, with 14 bases sitting between them. Germline CDR1 and CDR2: MNHEY and SVGEGT. This CDR3 region has 15 residues.